This T cell receptor beta chain emerged from a study of identical twins. Study conclusions and caveats: Partly confounded zero-insertion analyses could result from invariant MAIT and iNKT cells. Memory repertoires showed no such pattern, whereas abundant cord blood beta clonotypes carried fewer insertions. The models systematically underestimated how much out-of-frame TCR alpha was shared in monozygotic twins.

Template switching added a universal primer site, and cDNA bore unique molecular identifiers. Each CDR3 protein gets one entry after TCRdb re-called the 5' RACE reads with MiXCR. The sample contains 1.5 million to 2 million distinct CDR3 sequences, 25% to 35% of which appear only once. The germline V gene has CDR1 SGHAT and CDR2 FQDESV (reference sequence). The CDR3 length is 14 residues. Trimming pared 4 bases from V and 1 base from J, leaving 10 bases between. This clonotype showed up many times. Its antigen is still unknown. This chain joins TRBV11-1 and TRBJ2-5; no reliable D call. The sequenced material came from cord blood. This receptor was taken from a newborn girl in good health. CDR3 bases: TGTGCCAGCAGCTCCGGTGGTGGCCAAGAGACCCAGTACTTC. Encoded protein: CASSSGGGQETQYF. Full variable domain (outside the CDR3, taken from reference TRBV11-1 and TRBJ2-5): EAEVAQSPRYKITEKSQAVAFWCDPISGHATLYWYRQILGQGPELLVQFQDESVVDDSQLPKDRFSAERLKGVDSTLKIQPAELGDSAMYLCASSSGGGQETQYFGPGTRLLVL.